This is a list of T cell receptor beta chains from one sample in a study of blood T cell repertoires in COVID-19. Assay used: immunoSEQ multiplex PCR; TCRdb lists only in-frame clones, some missing. The sample carries roughly 280,000 clones, approximately 86% recorded once. The material sequenced was peripheral blood. The receptor set was obtained from a man aged 25-40 years with active or convalescent COVID-19. Each CDR3 is given with its conserved first and last residue. A D gene is named only where the DNA matches it firmly. The size of a clone is reported for some rows only, either as once, few or many, or as a class for expanded clones.

D	length	V	size	J	CDR3	DNA
TRBD2	17	TRBV5-1	.	TRBJ2-5	CASSLVGLAGTKETQYF	TGCGCCAGCAGCTTGGTGGGACTAGCGGGGACGAAAGAGACCCAGTACTTC
.	14	TRBV5-1	.	TRBJ2-7	CASSIGQTTYEQYF	TGCGCCAGCAGCATCGGACAGACCACCTACGAGCAGTACTTC
TRBD1	16	TRBV4-2	once	TRBJ2-1	CASSPRTGGGSDEQFF	TGTGCCAGCAGCCCGAGGACAGGGGGGGGGTCGGATGAGCAGTTCTTC
.	18	TRBV14	.	TRBJ2-3	CASSQGNSAGVPLDTQYF	TGTGCCAGCAGCCAAGGGAACTCGGCAGGGGTACCCCTGGATACGCAGTATTTT
.	14	TRBV6-5	.	TRBJ2-2	CASAHAQATGELFF	TGTGCCAGCGCCCACGCCCAGGCGACCGGGGAGCTGTTTTTT
.	12	TRBV10-3	.	TRBJ1-4	CATSRDNEKLFF	TGTGCCACCAGCCGCGATAATGAAAAACTGTTTTTT
.	14	TRBV6-5	few	TRBJ1-6	CASKATGSSQGLHF	TGTGCCAGCAAAGCCACCGGGAGCTCTCAGGGCCTCCACTTT
.	15	TRBV12-1	.	TRBJ1-4	CASSFVGRVWEKLFF	TGTGCCAGCAGCTTTGTAGGCAGGGTGTGGGAAAAACTGTTTTTT
TRBD1	13	TRBV30	.	TRBJ1-2	CAWSVGTAYGYTF	TGTGCCTGGAGTGTCGGGACAGCCTATGGCTACACCTTC
TRBD1	15	TRBV6-5	.	TRBJ1-1	CASRDRDRGFTEAFF	TGTGCCAGCAGGGACCGGGACAGGGGCTTCACTGAAGCTTTCTTT
TRBD2	17	TRBV5-6	.	TRBJ2-5	CASSLRLIAGAQETQYF	TGTGCCAGCAGCTTAAGACTAATAGCGGGGGCACAAGAGACCCAGTACTTC
.	15	TRBV4-1	.	TRBJ1-2	CASSAFHRSDYGYTF	TGCGCCAGCAGCGCTTTCCACCGCAGCGACTATGGCTACACCTTC
.	14	TRBV19	.	TRBJ2-3	CASSPQGYTDTQYF	TGTGCCAGTAGCCCACAGGGATACACAGATACGCAGTATTTT
TRBD1	15	TRBV5-1	.	TRBJ1-1	CASSTAGTANTEAFF	TGCGCCAGCAGCACAGCCGGGACAGCGAACACTGAAGCTTTCTTT
TRBD1	15	TRBV4-1	.	TRBJ1-2	CASSQDRGPVYGYTF	TGCGCCAGCAGCCAAGACAGGGGGCCGGTCTATGGCTACACCTTC
.	16	TRBV10-3	.	TRBJ2-2	CAISEQVRGGTGELFF	TGTGCCATCAGTGAGCAGGTCCGGGGTGGCACCGGGGAGCTGTTTTTT
TRBD1	17	TRBV7-2	.	TRBJ1-4	CASSLEPRGTTNEKLFF	TGTGCCAGCAGCTTAGAGCCCAGGGGGACAACTAATGAAAAACTGTTTTTT
.	14	TRBV15	.	TRBJ1-5	CATSRQGGNQPQHF	TGTGCCACCAGCAGACAGGGCGGCAATCAGCCCCAGCATTTT
.	15	TRBV2	.	TRBJ1-4	CASRTRDTRAEKLFF	TGTGCCAGCAGGACGAGGGACACCCGGGCTGAAAAACTGTTTTTT
.	11	TRBV20-1	.	TRBJ2-3	CSEQGTDTQYF	TGCAGTGAACAGGGAACAGATACGCAGTATTTT
TRBD2	14	TRBV3-1/TRBV3-2	.	TRBJ2-7	CASSRTSGAYEQYF	TGTGCCAGCAGCCGGACTAGCGGGGCCTACGAGCAGTACTTC
TRBD1	16	TRBV15	.	TRBJ2-2	CATIDRGIGDTGELFF	TGTGCCACTATAGACAGGGGTATAGGGGACACCGGGGAGCTGTTTTTT
TRBD1	14	TRBV7-9	.	TRBJ2-7	CASSRGTGTYEQYF	TGTGCCAGCAGCCGAGGGACAGGAACCTACGAGCAGTACTTC
.	11	TRBV10-1	once	TRBJ1-1	CASSGGTEAFF	TGCGCCAGCAGTGGAGGGACTGAAGCTTTCTTT
.	15	TRBV5-6	.	TRBJ1-5	CASSLYRISNQPQHF	TGTGCCAGCAGCTTGTACAGGATTAGCAATCAGCCCCAGCATTTT
.	13	TRBV30	.	TRBJ1-1	CAWSRGTHTEAFF	TGTGCCTGGAGTAGGGGGACGCACACTGAAGCTTTCTTT
.	13	TRBV2	.	TRBJ1-2	CASSGPGNYGYTF	TGTGCCAGCAGTGGCCCAGGGAACTATGGCTACACCTTC
TRBD1	15	TRBV9	few	TRBJ1-1	CASSGGTGEGTEAFF	TGTGCCAGCAGCGGGGGGACAGGGGAGGGCACTGAAGCTTTCTTT
.	13	TRBV6-5	.	TRBJ2-2	CASSYPRGGELFF	TGTGCCAGCAGTTACCCCCGGGGCGGGGAGCTGTTTTTT
TRBD1	16	TRBV7-8	.	TRBJ2-5	CASSLAGGQGSETQYF	TGTGCCAGCAGCTTAGCGGGGGGACAGGGTTCGGAGACCCAGTACTTC
.	14	TRBV5-4	.	TRBJ2-2	CASSTGTSTGELFF	TGTGCCAGCAGCACTGGGACAAGCACCGGGGAGCTGTTTTTT
.	12	TRBV9	.	TRBJ1-1	CASSPREGEAFF	TGTGCCAGCAGCCCAAGGGAGGGGGAAGCTTTCTTT
.	15	TRBV5-6	few	TRBJ1-2	CASSSALGDGYGYTF	TGTGCCAGCAGCTCGGCTTTAGGGGATGGGTATGGCTACACCTTC
TRBD1	16	TRBV28	.	TRBJ2-7	CASSLGGQGVAYEQYF	TGTGCCAGCAGTTTAGGCGGACAGGGGGTAGCCTACGAGCAGTACTTC
.	14	TRBV14	.	TRBJ2-1	CASSQDTGSDEQFF	TGTGCCAGCAGCCAAGATACAGGGAGCGATGAGCAGTTCTTC
.	13	TRBV3-1/TRBV3-2	once	TRBJ2-7	CASRTTPEGEQYF	TGTGCCAGCAGGACTACTCCGGAGGGCGAGCAGTACTTC
TRBD1	15	TRBV30	.	TRBJ1-4	CAWSPRGTGGEKLFF	TGTGCCTGGAGTCCGCGTGGGACAGGGGGTGAAAAACTGTTTTTT
TRBD1	13	TRBV7-2	.	TRBJ2-5	CASSMGQQETQYF	TGTGCCAGCAGCATGGGACAGCAAGAGACCCAGTACTTC
.	15	TRBV3-1/TRBV3-2	.	TRBJ2-7	CASSQGIVGAHEQYF	TGTGCCAGCAGCCAAGGGATTGTAGGGGCGCACGAGCAGTACTTC
.	13	TRBV20-1	.	TRBJ1-6	CSASGGANSPLHF	TGCAGTGCTAGTGGCGGGGCTAATTCACCCCTCCACTTT
TRBD2	13	TRBV7-2	.	TRBJ2-7	CASSFLTRGEQYF	TGTGCCAGCAGCTTTCTGACGCGGGGGGAGCAGTACTTC
.	13	TRBV11-2	.	TRBJ1-3	CASSLGGGNTIYF	TGTGCCAGCAGCTTAGGGGGCGGAAACACCATATATTTT
.	14	TRBV29-1	.	TRBJ1-1	CSVAWVQGNTEAFF	TGCAGCGTTGCGTGGGTTCAGGGGAACACTGAAGCTTTCTTT
.	13	TRBV5-1	.	TRBJ2-1	CASSLGAYNEQFF	TGCGCCAGCAGCTTGGGAGCATACAATGAGCAGTTCTTC
TRBD1	12	TRBV6-5	.	TRBJ1-1	CASSSTGSEAFF	TGTGCCAGCAGTTCGACAGGGAGTGAAGCTTTCTTT
TRBD2	15	TRBV19	once	TRBJ2-5	CASSDLAGVQETQYF	TGTGCCAGTAGTGACCTAGCGGGGGTACAAGAGACCCAGTACTTC
.	15	TRBV3-1/TRBV3-2	few	TRBJ1-1	CASSRPGGLNTEAFF	TGTGCCAGCAGCCGCCCCGGGGGGCTAAACACTGAAGCTTTCTTT
TRBD2	16	TRBV29-1	.	TRBJ2-2	CSALLAGGAYTGELFF	TGCAGCGCACTACTAGCGGGGGGTGCCTACACCGGGGAGCTGTTTTTT
.	12	TRBV9	.	TRBJ2-2	CATEGDTGELFF	TGTGCCACCGAGGGGGACACCGGGGAGCTGTTTTTT
TRBD1	15	TRBV5-5	.	TRBJ1-5	CASSWGTGSNQPQHF	TGTGCCAGCAGCTGGGGGACAGGGAGCAATCAGCCCCAGCATTTT
TRBD2	16	TRBV5-4	.	TRBJ2-5	CASSRLAGAFETTQYF	TGTGCCAGCAGCAGACTAGCGGGGGCCTTTGAGACGACCCAGTACTTC
TRBD1	16	TRBV18	.	TRBJ2-7	CASSRTVTGDRYEQYF	TGTGCCAGCTCACGTACCGTAACAGGGGACCGCTACGAGCAGTACTTC
TRBD2	17	TRBV5-1	.	TRBJ2-3	CASSSKTSGGATDTQYF	TGCGCCAGCAGCTCCAAGACTAGCGGGGGGGCTACAGATACGCAGTATTTT
.	12	TRBV10-2	.	TRBJ2-7	CASSETGYEQYF	TGCGCCAGCAGTGAGACCGGCTACGAGCAGTACTTC